This paragraph covers one TCR beta chain sequence. The sample is drawn from a study of control samples from healthy donors and cancer patients. The CDR3 contains 15 residues. CDR1 and CDR2 from the germline V gene are LNHDA and SQIVND (reference sequence). J was trimmed by 0 bases and V by 5 bases; bases with no gene match: 5. TCRdb's copy holds only in-frame clones and misses some; the assay was immunoSEQ multiplex PCR. The sample holds roughly 190,000 clones, around 90% seen once. The TCR sequence derives from a man under 40 in good health. V usage is TRBV19 and J usage is TRBJ2-3; 7 nucleotides agree with TRBD1. The sequenced material came from blood. The CDR3 DNA reads as TGTGCCAGTAGTCCCAAGGACAGGAGCACAGATACGCAGTATTTT. Residues: CASSPKDRSTDTQYF.